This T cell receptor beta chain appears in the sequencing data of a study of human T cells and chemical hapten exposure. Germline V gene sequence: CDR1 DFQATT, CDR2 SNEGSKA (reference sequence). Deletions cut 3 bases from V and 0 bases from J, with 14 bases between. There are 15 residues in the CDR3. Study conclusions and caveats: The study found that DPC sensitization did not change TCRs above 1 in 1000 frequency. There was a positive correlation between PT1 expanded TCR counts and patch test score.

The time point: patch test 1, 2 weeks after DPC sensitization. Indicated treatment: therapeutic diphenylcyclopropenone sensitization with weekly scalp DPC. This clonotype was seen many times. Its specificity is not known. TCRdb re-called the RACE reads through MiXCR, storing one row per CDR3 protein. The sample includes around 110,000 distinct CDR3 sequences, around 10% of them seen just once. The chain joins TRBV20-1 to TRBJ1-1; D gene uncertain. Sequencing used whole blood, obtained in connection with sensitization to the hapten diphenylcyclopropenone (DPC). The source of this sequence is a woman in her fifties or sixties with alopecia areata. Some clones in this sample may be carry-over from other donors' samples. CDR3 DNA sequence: TGCAGTGCTAGTCGCCACGTGTCCATGAACACTGAAGCTTTCTTT. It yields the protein CSASRHVSMNTEAFF.